This T cell receptor (beta chain) comes out of a study of beta chain features in type 1 diabetes. This clone occurred a few times. Antigen unknown. Stem cell-like memory, regulatory, central memory and naive CD4+ cells were sorted via CD45RO/CCR7/CD25/CD127/CD95/CD27. Isolated RNA was reverse transcribed in full, so expressed TCRB transcripts were sequenced. There were approximately 3.5 million reads on average in the naive, central memory and regulatory T cell samples. Sequencing used immunoSEQ multiplex PCR; TCRdb keeps in-frame clones, though not all of them. This table holds about 160,000 clones, almost 65% found once. Study outcomes and limitations: Overrepresentation of cells with high TCR expression could result from cDNA sequencing. Healthy donors had naive, central memory and Treg TCRB repertoires that appeared less similar than those seen among patients. Moderately but significantly shorter TCRB CDR3s were found in Type 1 diabetes patients in all four CD4+ subsets.

This sequence originates from a man aged 25 to 45 with type 1 diabetes. The material sequenced was naive CD4+ T cells from blood.

CDR3 loop: CASSQDRQLGANVLTF. DNA of the CDR3: TGCGCCAGCAGCCAAGATCGGCAGCTCGGGGCCAACGTCCTGACTTTC. The chain uses TRBV4-3 and TRBJ2-6; no clear D gene. This CDR3 region has 16 residues. V was trimmed by 0 bases and J by 4 bases, leaving 10 bases between them. Germline V CDR1 and CDR2: LGHNA, YSLEER.